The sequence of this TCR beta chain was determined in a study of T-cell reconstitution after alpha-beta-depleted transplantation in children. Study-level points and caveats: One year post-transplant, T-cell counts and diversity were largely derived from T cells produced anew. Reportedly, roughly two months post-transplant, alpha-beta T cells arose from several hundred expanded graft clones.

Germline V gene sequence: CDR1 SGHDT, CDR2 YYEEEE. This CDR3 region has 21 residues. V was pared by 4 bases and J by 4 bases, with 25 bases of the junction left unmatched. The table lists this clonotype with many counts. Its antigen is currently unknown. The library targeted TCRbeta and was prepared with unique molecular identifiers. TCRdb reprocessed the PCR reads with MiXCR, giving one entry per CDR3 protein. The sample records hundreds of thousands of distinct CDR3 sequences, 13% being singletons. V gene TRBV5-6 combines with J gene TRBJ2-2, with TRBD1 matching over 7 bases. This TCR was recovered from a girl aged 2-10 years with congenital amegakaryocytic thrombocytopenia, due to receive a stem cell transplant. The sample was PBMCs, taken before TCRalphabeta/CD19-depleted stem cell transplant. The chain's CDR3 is CASSPHDRDLRADLPTGELFF. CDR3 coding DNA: TGTGCCAGCAGCCCGCATGACAGGGATCTCAGGGCCGACCTGCCCACCGGGGAGCTGTTTTTT.